These 18 T cell receptor beta chains came from one sample sequenced in a study of control samples from healthy donors and cancer patients. Sequenced by immunoSEQ multiplex PCR; TCRdb stores in-frame clones only, minus some. The data show about 160,000 clones, roughly 95% seen once. Sequenced sample: blood. These receptors all come from a young woman in good health.

The chain employs TRBV6-1 and TRBJ2-7; TRBD1 matches 7 bases. The CDR3 extends over 16 amino acids. Germline loops: CDR1 MNHNS, CDR2 SASEGT. V dropped 1 base and J dropped 2; count of bases not matched to a gene: 8. The CDR3 loop is CASSEVMDRYPYEQYF. In DNA, the CDR3 is TGTGCCAGCAGTGAAGTGATGGACAGGTATCCCTACGAGCAGTACTTC.

This chain links TRBV28 with TRBJ2-7, with D perhaps matching TRBD1 (6 bases). With 2 bases removed from V and 6 bases from J, the gap between germline ends came to 14 bases. Germline V gene sequence: CDR1 MDHEN, CDR2 SYDVKM. The CDR3 spans 14 residues. Written as DNA, the CDR3 is TGTGCCAGCAGTTTACACAGGGAGCCGTTCGAGCAGTACTTC. This encodes CASSLHREPFEQYF.

The chain joins TRBV27 to TRBJ1-4; maybe TRBD1 (5 bases). V was trimmed by 5 bases and J by 0 bases, leaving 13 bases between them. Looked up from germline, CDR1 is MNHEY and CDR2 is SMNVEV (reference sequence). The CDR3 is 16 residues long. This chain's CDR3 is CASSKLTVPTNEKLFF. The CDR3 nucleotides read TGTGCCAGCAGTAAACTGACAGTGCCAACTAATGAAAAACTGTTTTTT.

The chain carries TRBV2 and TRBJ2-7; D remains ambiguous. V lost 5 bases and J lost 6, with 14 bases in between. The germline gives CDR1 SNHLY, CDR2 FYNNEI. This CDR3 region has 13 residues. CDR3: CASSHSELREQYF. The CDR3, as DNA: TGTGCCAGCAGTCATTCAGAACTACGCGAGCAGTACTTC.

J is TRBJ2-5 and V is TRBV3-1 (or the pseudogene TRBV3-2); D unclear. The V end was cut by 8 bases, the J end by 2 bases, with 3 bases between. This CDR3 spans 10 amino acids. Germline CDR1 is LGHDT and CDR2 is YNNKEL (reference sequence). The chain's CDR3 is CASAQETQYF. As DNA, the CDR3 is TGTGCCAGCGCTCAAGAGACCCAGTACTTC.

The chain has TRBV14 and TRBJ2-5; 12 nucleotides align to TRBD2. Germline-derived CDR1 and CDR2 are SGHDN and FVKESK. CDR3 size: 18 residues. V lost 0 bases, J lost 4 bases, and 9 bases stayed unmatched. The CDR3 region has the DNA TGTGCCAGCAGCCAAGATGTACCCTCGACTAGCGGGGGAGAGACCCAGTACTTC. It yields the protein CASSQDVPSTSGGETQYF. The whole variable domain, remainder taken from reference TRBV14 and TRBJ2-5, is EAGVTQFPSHSVIEKGQTVTLRCDPISGHDNLYWYRRVMGKEIKFLLHFVKESKQDESGMPNNRFLAERTGGTYSTLKVQPAELEDSGVYFCASSQDVPSTSGGETQYFGPGTRLLVL.

The V gene is TRBV6-6, the J gene TRBJ1-4, with 7 nucleotides matching TRBD1. The germline V gene encodes CDR1 MNHNY and CDR2 SVGAGI (reference sequence). V was clipped by 2 bases and J by 4 bases; unmatched bases: 7. This CDR3 contains 16 residues. CDR3 residues: CASSYAPTGLNEKLFF. In DNA, the CDR3 is TGTGCCAGCAGTTACGCGCCGACAGGGCTTAATGAAAAACTGTTTTTT.

The chain couples TRBV10-3 to TRBJ1-5; maybe TRBD1 (6 bases). The CDR3 is 16 residues long. Deletions cut 5 bases from V and 5 bases from J, with 19 bases between. CDR1 and CDR2 (germline): ENHRY, SYGVKD. Here the CDR3 DNA reads TGTGCCATCAGTACATATTACCGGGACAAAGATCAGCCCCAGCATTTT. The encoded protein is CAISTYYRDKDQPQHF.

The J gene is TRBJ2-3, the V gene TRBV6-4, with TRBD1 matching over 11 bases. The trim removed 3 bases at V and 4 bases at J, leaving 3 bases unmatched. CDR3 length equals 15 residues. The V gene's germline CDR1 is MRHNA and CDR2 SNTAGT. CDR3 sequence reads: CASSEGTGGSDTQYF. CDR3 nucleotide sequence: TGTGCCAGCAGTGAAGGGACAGGGGGATCAGATACGCAGTATTTT.

With regard to this clone: The junction and the germline gene differ at one end; a read error may be behind it. CDR3 region: CTSSKGGSGNEQYF. CDR3 coding DNA: TGTACCAGCAGCAAGGGGGGTAGCGGGAACGAGCAGTACTTC. The chain is built from TRBV9 and TRBJ2-7, with 8 bases matching TRBD2. The length of the CDR3 is 14 residues. In germline, CDR1 is SGDLS, CDR2 YYNGEE. The full variable domain, with the rest looked up from reference TRBV9 and TRBJ2-7, is DSGVTQTPKHLITATGQRVTLRCSPRSGDLSVYWYQQSLDQGLQFLIQYYNGEERAKGNILERFSAQQFPDLHSELNLSSLELGDSALYFCTSSKGGSGNEQYFGPGTRLTVT.

The chain uses TRBV11-2 and TRBJ2-7; 11 nucleotides agree with TRBD2. With V trimmed by 5 bases and J by 2 bases, 5 bases remained unmatched. Per the germline V gene, CDR1 is SGHAT and CDR2 is FQNNGV. CDR3 length: 15 amino acids. CDR3 protein: CASSLGLAEPYEQYF. In DNA, the CDR3 is TGTGCCAGCAGCCTGGGACTAGCGGAACCCTACGAGCAGTACTTC.

The chain couples TRBV9 to TRBJ2-3, with TRBD2 matching 11 bases. The CDR3 spans 18 residues. The V gene's germline CDR1 is SGDLS and CDR2 YYNGEE. V dropped 0 bases and J dropped 1; count of bases not matched to a gene: 7. This chain's CDR3 is CASSVGNSGRAGTDTQYF. The CDR3 bases are TGTGCCAGCAGCGTAGGGAATAGCGGGAGGGCCGGCACAGATACGCAGTATTTT. The whole variable domain, filled in from reference TRBV9 and TRBJ2-3, reads DSGVTQTPKHLITATGQRVTLRCSPRSGDLSVYWYQQSLDQGLQFLIQYYNGEERAKGNILERFSAQQFPDLHSELNLSSLELGDSALYFCASSVGNSGRAGTDTQYFGPGTRLTVL.

The rearrangement joins TRBV7-6 to TRBJ1-6; 8 bases fit TRBD1. CDR1 is SGHVS, CDR2 FNYEAQ, per germline. The trim removed 5 bases at V and 7 bases at J, leaving 7 bases unmatched. The CDR3 has 15 residues. As DNA, the CDR3 is TGTGCCAGCAGCCTGACGACAGGGGAGAATTCACCCCTCCACTTT. Amino acids: CASSLTTGENSPLHF.

The chain joins TRBV19 to TRBJ2-3; TRBD1 matches 8 bases. Trimming took 4 bases from V and 3 from J; bases not matched to a gene: 3. CDR3 length equals 14 residues. CDR1 LNHDA and CDR2 SQIVND come from the germline V gene (reference sequence). The CDR3 nucleotides read TGTGCCAGTAGTACAACAGGGGGAACAGATACGCAGTATTTT. This encodes CASSTTGGTDTQYF.

This clone was observed once. V usage is TRBV6-5 and J usage is TRBJ1-1; D not certain. Germline V lookup: CDR1 MNHEY, CDR2 SVGAGI. Trimming took off 6 bases at V and 4 bases at J, with 15 bases between the two ends. This CDR3 is 14 amino acids long. The CDR3 spells CASRKTGEGTEAFF. The CDR3 coding sequence is TGTGCCAGCAGAAAGACGGGAGAGGGCACTGAAGCTTTCTTT.

J is TRBJ2-7 and V is TRBV6-5, with D possibly being TRBD1 or TRBD2 (6 bases each). The CDR3 is 14 amino acids. Germline V gene sequence: CDR1 MNHEY, CDR2 SVGAGI. V shed 8 bases and J shed 0 bases, with 14 bases lying between them. The CDR3 protein is CASARGGGSYEQYF. CDR3 DNA: TGTGCCAGCGCTCGCGGAGGGGGCTCCTACGAGCAGTACTTC.

The chain recombines TRBV19 with TRBJ2-1, with 9 bases fitting TRBD2. CDR3 size: 16 residues. Germline V gene lookup returns CDR1 LNHDA and CDR2 SQIVND (reference sequence). V lost 4 bases, J lost 0 bases, and 4 bases stayed unmatched. CDR3: CASSTYSGSSYNEQFF. CDR3 sequence (DNA): TGTGCCAGTAGTACCTATAGCGGGAGCTCCTACAATGAGCAGTTCTTC.

This chain joins TRBV19 and TRBJ1-1; no clear D. The CDR3 extends over 11 amino acids. The germline V gene encodes CDR1 LNHDA and CDR2 SQIVND (reference sequence). V was clipped by 3 bases and J by 7 bases, with 6 bases between them. This CDR3 is CASSIRGEAFF. The CDR3 DNA reads as TGTGCCAGTAGTATTCGGGGTGAAGCTTTCTTT.